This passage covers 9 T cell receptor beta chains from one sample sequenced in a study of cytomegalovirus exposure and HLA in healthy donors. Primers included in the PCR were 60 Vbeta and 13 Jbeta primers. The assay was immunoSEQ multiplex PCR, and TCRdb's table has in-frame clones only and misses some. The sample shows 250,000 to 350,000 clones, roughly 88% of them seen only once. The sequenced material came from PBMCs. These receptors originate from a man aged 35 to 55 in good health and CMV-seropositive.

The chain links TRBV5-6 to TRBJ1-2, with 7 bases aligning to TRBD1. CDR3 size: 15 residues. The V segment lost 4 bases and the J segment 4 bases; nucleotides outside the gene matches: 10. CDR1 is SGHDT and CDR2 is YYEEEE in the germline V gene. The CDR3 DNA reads TGTGCCAGCAGCCCCACAGGGGAAGAAACCTATGGCTACACCTTC. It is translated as CASSPTGEETYGYTF. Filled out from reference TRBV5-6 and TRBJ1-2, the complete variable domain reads DAGVTQSPTHLIKTRGQQVTLRCSPKSGHDTVSWYQQALGQGPQFIFQYYEEEERQRGNFPDRFSGHQFPNYSSELNVNALLLGDSALYLCASSPTGEETYGYTFGSGTRLTVV.

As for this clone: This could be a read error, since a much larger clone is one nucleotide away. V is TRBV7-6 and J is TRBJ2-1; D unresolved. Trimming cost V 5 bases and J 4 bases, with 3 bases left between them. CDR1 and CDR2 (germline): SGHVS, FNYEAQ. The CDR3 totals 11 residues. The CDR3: CASSTYNEQFF. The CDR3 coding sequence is TGTGCCAGCAGCACTTACAATGAGCAGTTCTTC.

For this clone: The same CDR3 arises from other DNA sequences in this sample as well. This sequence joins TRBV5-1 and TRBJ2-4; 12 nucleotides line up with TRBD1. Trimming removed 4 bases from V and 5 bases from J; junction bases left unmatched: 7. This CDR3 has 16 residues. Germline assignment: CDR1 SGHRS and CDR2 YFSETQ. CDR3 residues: CASSVGTGGGQNIQYF. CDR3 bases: TGCGCCAGCAGCGTTGGGACAGGGGGCGGGCAAAACATTCAGTACTTC.

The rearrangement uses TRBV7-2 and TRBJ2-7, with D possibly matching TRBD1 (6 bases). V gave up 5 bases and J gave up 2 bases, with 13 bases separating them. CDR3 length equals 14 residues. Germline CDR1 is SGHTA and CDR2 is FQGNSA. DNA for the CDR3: TGTGCCAGCAGCGTTTACAGGGTCCCCTACGAGCAGTACTTC. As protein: CASSVYRVPYEQYF.

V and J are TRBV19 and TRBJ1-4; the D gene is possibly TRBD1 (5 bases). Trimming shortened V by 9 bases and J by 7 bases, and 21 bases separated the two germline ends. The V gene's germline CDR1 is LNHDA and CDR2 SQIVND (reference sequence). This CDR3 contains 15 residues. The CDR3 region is CARPDPGTRGEKLFF. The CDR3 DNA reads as TGTGCCAGGCCAGATCCCGGGACTAGGGGTGAAAAACTGTTTTTT.

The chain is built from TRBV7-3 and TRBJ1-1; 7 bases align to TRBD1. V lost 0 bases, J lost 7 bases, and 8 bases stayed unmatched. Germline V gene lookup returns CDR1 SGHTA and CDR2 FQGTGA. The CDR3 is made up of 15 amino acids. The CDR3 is CASSLTPGQQSEAFF. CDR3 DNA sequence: TGTGCCAGCAGCTTAACCCCGGGACAGCAAAGTGAAGCTTTCTTT.

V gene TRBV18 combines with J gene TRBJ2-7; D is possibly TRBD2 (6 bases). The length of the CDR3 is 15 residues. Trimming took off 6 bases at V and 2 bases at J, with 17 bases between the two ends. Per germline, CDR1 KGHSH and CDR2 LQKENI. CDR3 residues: CASSPPLAGTYEQYF. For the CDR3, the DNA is TGTGCCAGCTCTCCCCCTCTCGCGGGGACCTACGAGCAGTACTTC. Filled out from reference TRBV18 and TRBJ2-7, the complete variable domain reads NAGVMQNPRHLVRRRGQEARLRCSPMKGHSHVYWYRQLPEEGLKFMVYLQKENIIDESGMPKERFSAEFPKEGPSILRIQQVVRGDSAAYFCASSPPLAGTYEQYFGPGTRLTVT.

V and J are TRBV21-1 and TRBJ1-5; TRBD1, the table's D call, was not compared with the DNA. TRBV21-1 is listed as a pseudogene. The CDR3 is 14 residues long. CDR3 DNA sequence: TGTGCAGGACCCGGGACAGTTAGCAATCAGCCCCAGCATTTT. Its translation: CAGPGTVSNQPQHF.

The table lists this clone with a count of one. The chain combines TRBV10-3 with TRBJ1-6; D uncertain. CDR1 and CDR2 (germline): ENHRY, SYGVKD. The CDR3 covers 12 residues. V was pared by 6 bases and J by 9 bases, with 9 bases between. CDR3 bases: TGTGCCATCAGAGGCGGAGGTTCACCCCTCCACTTT. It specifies CAIRGGGSPLHF.